Below are 25 T cell receptor beta chains sequenced from a single sample in a study of identical twins. TCRdb re-called the 5' RACE reads through MiXCR, storing one row per CDR3 protein. This sample has 500,000 to 550,000 distinct CDR3 sequences, with about 22% found just once. These data also featured in a second study, about yellow fever vaccine responses in identical twins.

The specimen sequenced was CD4+ T cells sorted from blood. These receptors came from a woman in her late teens or twenties in good health.

This chain joins TRBV10-3 and TRBJ2-6, with D possibly TRBD1 on 5 matching bases. This CDR3 contains 16 residues. Germline V lookup: CDR1 ENHRY, CDR2 SYGVKD. The ends were cut back, 5 bases at V and 0 bases at J, with 11 bases in the middle. The CDR3 reads CAISKGFPSGANVLTF. CDR3 in DNA: TGTGCCATCAGTAAGGGGTTCCCCTCTGGGGCCAACGTCCTGACTTTC.

The CDR3 protein is CASSEALAGLAFF. The DNA for the CDR3 is TGTGCCAGCAGTGAAGCGCTGGCAGGGCTAGCTTTCTTT. The rearrangement links TRBV6-1 to TRBJ1-1; a weak D match, TRBD1 (5 bases). Germline CDR1 is MNHNS and CDR2 is SASEGT. Between the trimmed V and J ends, which lost 0 bases and 10 bases, there was a span of 12 bases. The CDR3 spans 13 residues.

This clonotype was detected many times. The chain carries TRBV12-3 or TRBV12-4 and TRBJ1-3, with 10 positions matching TRBD1. This CDR3 is built from 15 residues. After removal of 5 bases from V and 9 bases from J, the junction contained 10 bases not matched to a gene. CDR3 in DNA: TGTGCCAGCAGTCCGCCGGGACAGGGGTACGGCACCATATATTTT. Translating it yields CASSPPGQGYGTIYF.

J is TRBJ2-1 and V is TRBV19; D is unresolved. Trimming left V 9 bases short and J 0 bases short, with 9 bases between. The CDR3 sequence is 13 residues long. Per the germline V gene, CDR1 is LNHDA and CDR2 is SQIVND (reference sequence). The CDR3 loop reads CASAWSSYNEQFF. The CDR3 bases are TGTGCCAGCGCCTGGAGCTCCTACAATGAGCAGTTCTTC.

This clonotype turned up a few times. V gene TRBV3-1 combines with J gene TRBJ2-3; 14 positions agree with TRBD2. V shed 3 bases, J shed 3 bases, and the junction held 17 bases outside the gene matches. Germline CDR1 reads LGHDT; CDR2 reads YNNKEL (reference sequence). The CDR3 length is 21 residues. The CDR3 coding sequence is TGTGCCAGCAGCCACCACAGGACTAGCGGGAGGTTGGTTGGTTTTACAGATACGCAGTATTTT. The encoded protein is CASSHHRTSGRLVGFTDTQYF.

This clonotype turned up a few times. The V and J genes are TRBV7-9 and TRBJ2-6, with unresolved D. Germline-derived CDR1 and CDR2 are SEHNR and FQNEAQ (reference sequence). The CDR3 extends over 17 amino acids. With 5 bases removed from V and 0 bases from J, the gap between germline ends came to 14 bases. CDR3 sequence: CASSIGILDSGANVLTF. In DNA form, the CDR3 reads TGTGCCAGCAGCATCGGCATATTGGACTCTGGGGCCAACGTCCTGACTTTC. Drawing the rest from reference TRBV7-9 and TRBJ2-6, the complete variable domain is DTGVSQNPRHKITKRGQNVTFRCDPISEHNRLYWYRQTLGQGPEFLTYFQNEAQLEKSRLLSDRFSAERPKGSFSTLEIQRTEQGDSAMYLCASSIGILDSGANVLTFGAGSRLTVL.

The chain links TRBV29-1 to TRBJ2-5; possibly TRBD2 for D (6 bases). The germline gives CDR1 SQVTM, CDR2 ANQGSEA. This CDR3 has 15 residues. V was cut by 2 bases and J by 1 base, with 14 bases left in between. CDR3 coding DNA: TGCAGCGTTGAAATAATTGGGGGGTTCCAAGAGACCCAGTACTTC. Translating it yields CSVEIIGGFQETQYF.

The V call is TRBV20-1, the J call TRBJ2-1; TRBD2 aligns across 10 bases. Trimming removed 1 base from V and 0 bases from J; junction bases left unmatched: 3. Germline V gene data show CDR1 as DFQATT and CDR2 as SNEGSKA (reference sequence). The CDR3 spans 16 residues. The CDR3 protein is CSARGASGSSYNEQFF. The CDR3 DNA follows: TGCAGTGCTAGAGGGGCTAGCGGGAGCTCCTACAATGAGCAGTTCTTC.

Ten or more counts support this clonotype. The chain has TRBV25-1 and TRBJ2-7; D perhaps matches TRBD1 (6 bases). The germline V gene encodes CDR1 MGHDK and CDR2 SYGVNS. Trimming stripped 7 bases from V and 1 base from J, with 11 bases between. The CDR3 sequence is 13 residues long. CDR3 sequence (DNA): TGTGCCAGCACCAGGACAGAGTCCTACGAGCAGTACTTC. This encodes CASTRTESYEQYF.

The gene calls are TRBV5-1 and TRBJ2-5; 8 bases fit TRBD2. V shed 4 bases, J shed 0 bases, and the junction held 14 bases outside the gene matches. Germline V CDR1 and CDR2: SGHRS, YFSETQ. The CDR3 runs to 18 residues. The CDR3 sequence: CASSPALSPTSDQETQYF. Here the CDR3 DNA reads TGCGCCAGCAGCCCCGCTCTATCCCCGACTAGCGACCAAGAGACCCAGTACTTC.

The chain uses TRBV5-1 and TRBJ2-3; D uncertain. CDR1 and CDR2 from the germline V gene are SGHRS and YFSETQ. The CDR3 extends over 16 amino acids. V was shortened by 0 bases and J by 4 bases, with 15 bases between the two germline ends. CDR3 in amino acids: CASSLEGTMGADTQYF. DNA for the CDR3: TGCGCCAGCAGCTTGGAGGGTACAATGGGCGCAGATACGCAGTATTTT. Full variable domain (remainder filled in from reference TRBV5-1 and TRBJ2-3): KAGVTQTPRYLIKTRGQQVTLSCSPISGHRSVSWYQQTPGQGLQFLFEYFSETQRNKGNFPGRFSGRQFSNSRSEMNVSTLELGDSALYLCASSLEGTMGADTQYFGPGTRLTVL.

The chain has TRBV4-2 and TRBJ2-1, with 9 bases matching TRBD2. Unmatched junction bases numbered 9, after V lost 3 bases and J lost 6 bases. The V gene's germline CDR1 is LGHNA and CDR2 YNFKEQ. The CDR3 is 16 residues long. Written as DNA, the CDR3 is TGTGCCAGCAGCCAGAGTCTTAGCGGGGGAACCAATGAGCAGTTCTTC. It encodes CASSQSLSGGTNEQFF.

V usage is TRBV6-1 and J usage is TRBJ1-1; D is uncertain. Deletions cut 7 bases from V and 1 base from J, with 13 bases between. The CDR3 length is 14 residues. CDR1 is MNHNS and CDR2 is SASEGT in the germline V gene. The CDR3 DNA follows: TGTGCCAGCAACGACAATGTCGGGAACACTGAAGCTTTCTTT. Amino acid sequence: CASNDNVGNTEAFF.

CDR3 sequence (DNA): TGTGCCAGCAGCCCCGGACACCCTTCCAATGAGCAGTTCTTC. Amino acids: CASSPGHPSNEQFF. The V gene is TRBV3-1, the J gene TRBJ2-1; possibly TRBD1 for D (5 bases). The CDR3 loop spans 14 amino acids. The V end lost 4 bases, the J end lost 6 bases, and 13 bases lay between the germline ends. The germline V gene encodes CDR1 LGHDT and CDR2 YNNKEL (reference sequence).

The rearrangement links TRBV5-1 to TRBJ1-2, with 7 bases fitting TRBD1. Looked up from germline, CDR1 is SGHRS and CDR2 is YFSETQ. The CDR3 spans 18 residues. The V and J ends lost 2 bases and 4 bases, in that order; junction bases with no gene match: 17. CDR3 sequence reads: CASSLGDGTDRDFYGYTF. DNA of the CDR3: TGCGCCAGCAGCTTAGGTGATGGAACCGACAGGGACTTCTATGGCTACACCTTC.

This clonotype was observed a few times. This chain connects TRBV6-5 to TRBJ2-1; the D gene is possibly TRBD2 (7 bases). Trimming left V 3 bases short and J 2 bases short, with 17 bases between. The CDR3 is 17 amino acids. Germline-derived CDR1 and CDR2 are MNHEY and SVGAGI. CDR3 sequence reads: CASSYGASGTTYNEQFF. The DNA of the CDR3 is TGTGCCAGCAGTTATGGGGCCAGCGGGACAACCTACAATGAGCAGTTCTTC.

This sequence joins TRBV5-1 and TRBJ2-1; a possible D gene is TRBD2 (6 bases). Germline lookup yields CDR1 SGHRS and CDR2 YFSETQ. The CDR3 spans 15 residues. The germline V and J ends were trimmed by 4 bases and 2 bases, with 13 bases remaining between them. The CDR3 nucleotides are TGCGCCAGCAGCAACTCGGGGGACCCCTACAATGAGCAGTTCTTC. As protein: CASSNSGDPYNEQFF.

The rearrangement joins TRBV27 to TRBJ2-3; D may be TRBD1 or TRBD2 (6 bases each). CDR3 size: 15 residues. The V gene lost 4 bases and the J gene lost 2 bases, with 13 bases spanning the gap. Germline V lookup: CDR1 MNHEY, CDR2 SMNVEV (reference sequence). The CDR3 DNA follows: TGTGCCAGCAGTTCCCTGGGGGGCGTCACAGATACGCAGTATTTT. Its protein product is CASSSLGGVTDTQYF.

The rearrangement uses TRBV24-1 and TRBJ1-5; 8 bases line up with TRBD1. Per germline, CDR1 KGHDR and CDR2 SFDVKD. CDR3 size: 11 residues. V shed 4 bases, J shed 13 bases, and the junction held 2 bases outside the gene matches. The CDR3 nucleotides read TGTGCCACCAGTGAGGGGACAGGACAGCATTTT. It yields the protein CATSEGTGQHF.

V is TRBV10-3 and J is TRBJ2-1, with D possibly being TRBD1 (6 bases). V was cut by 7 bases and J by 5 bases, with 12 bases left in between. CDR1 is ENHRY, CDR2 SYGVKD, per germline. The CDR3 contains 13 residues. The DNA for the CDR3 is TGTGCCATCAACCCGGACAGTCACAATGAGCAGTTCTTC. Protein: CAINPDSHNEQFF.

The V call is TRBV4-1, the J call TRBJ2-7; TRBD1 matches 7 bases. The CDR3 runs to 16 residues. The V segment lost 0 bases and the J segment 2 bases; nucleotides outside the gene matches: 7. CDR1 is MGHRA and CDR2 is YSYEKL in the germline V gene. This CDR3 reads CASSQEGRGTAYEQYF. The CDR3 bases are TGCGCCAGCAGCCAAGAAGGGCGAGGGACAGCCTACGAGCAGTACTTC.

This clonotype was observed a handful of times. J is TRBJ2-3 and V is TRBV12-3 or TRBV12-4; unclear D gene. The CDR3 spans 12 residues. V lost 6 bases and J 6 bases, leaving 10 bases between the germline ends. Here the CDR3 DNA reads TGTGCCAGCAGGATGACAAGCGATACGCAGTATTTT. It is translated as CASRMTSDTQYF.

The chain combines TRBV15 with TRBJ2-3, with TRBD2 matching 9 bases. Per the germline V gene, CDR1 is LNHNV and CDR2 is YYDKDF (reference sequence). After removal of 1 base from V and 1 base from J, the junction contained 0 bases not matched to a gene. This CDR3 is 15 amino acids long. This CDR3 is CATSRGLAGTDTQYF. The CDR3 nucleotides are TGTGCCACCAGCAGAGGACTAGCGGGCACAGATACGCAGTATTTT.

This clonotype occurred once. This chain links TRBV7-2 with TRBJ1-2; 9 bases are shared with TRBD1. This CDR3 comprises 17 residues. Germline values: CDR1 SGHTA, CDR2 FQGNSA. V lost 5 bases to trimming and J lost 7 bases; unmatched junction nucleotides: 17. The CDR3 DNA reads as TGTGCCAGCAGCCGCACCCCGGGGGGACAGGGAGGCGGTGGCTACACCTTC. It specifies CASSRTPGGQGGGGYTF.

This clonotype showed up just a few times. The V gene is TRBV7-2, the J gene TRBJ2-4, with 10 bases that match TRBD2. Germline V CDR1 and CDR2: SGHTA, FQGNSA. With 2 bases clipped from V and 10 bases from J, the junction kept 2 bases outside the gene matches. The CDR3 covers 13 residues. In DNA form, the CDR3 reads TGTGCCAGCAGCTTACGACTAGCGGGTATTCAGTACTTC. This encodes CASSLRLAGIQYF.